Reported below is one T cell receptor beta chain. The data originate from a study of blood T cell repertoires in COVID-19. Here immunoSEQ multiplex PCR was the method, and the copy in TCRdb shows in-frame clones only, minus some. Altogether approximately 47,000 clones are present, 80% to 90% being singletons, with the ten largest covering around 2.6%. Per germline, CDR1 LGHNA and CDR2 YNFKEQ. Trimming pared 1 base from V and 3 bases from J, leaving 13 bases between. This CDR3 region has 15 residues. This clonotype originated in a woman over 75 with COVID-19, enrolled during active disease. Material for sequencing was peripheral blood. V is TRBV4-2 and J is TRBJ2-7, with a possible D match to TRBD2 (6 bases). CDR3: CASSQGDGGNYEQYF. In DNA form, the CDR3 reads TGTGCCAGCAGCCAAGGAGACGGGGGAAACTACGAGCAGTACTTC.